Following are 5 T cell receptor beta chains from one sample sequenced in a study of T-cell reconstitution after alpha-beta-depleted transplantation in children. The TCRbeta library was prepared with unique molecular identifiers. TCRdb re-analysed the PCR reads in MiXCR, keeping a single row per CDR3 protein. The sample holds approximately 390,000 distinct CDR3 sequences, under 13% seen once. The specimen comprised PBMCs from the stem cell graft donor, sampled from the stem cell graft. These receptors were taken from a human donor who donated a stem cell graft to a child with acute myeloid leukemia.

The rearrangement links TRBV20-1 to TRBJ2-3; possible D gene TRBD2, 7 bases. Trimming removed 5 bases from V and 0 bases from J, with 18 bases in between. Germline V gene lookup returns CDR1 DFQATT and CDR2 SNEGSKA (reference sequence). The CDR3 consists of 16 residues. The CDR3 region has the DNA TGCAGTGCTGGCACTTGGGGGGGGCCTAGCACAGATACGCAGTATTTT. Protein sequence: CSAGTWGGPSTDTQYF.

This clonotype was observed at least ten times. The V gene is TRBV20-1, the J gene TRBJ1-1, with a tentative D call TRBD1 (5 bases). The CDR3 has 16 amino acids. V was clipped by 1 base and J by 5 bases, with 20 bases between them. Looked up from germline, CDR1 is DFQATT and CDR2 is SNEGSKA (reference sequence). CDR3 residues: CSARVSGTPALTEAFF. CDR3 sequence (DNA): TGCAGTGCTAGAGTGTCTGGGACCCCCGCCCTGACTGAAGCTTTCTTT.

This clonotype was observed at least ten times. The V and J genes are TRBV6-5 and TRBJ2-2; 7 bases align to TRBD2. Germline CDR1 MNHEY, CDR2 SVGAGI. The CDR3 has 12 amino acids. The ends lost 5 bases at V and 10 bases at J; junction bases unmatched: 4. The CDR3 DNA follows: TGTGCCAGCAGTGAGCGGGGTGTGGAGCTGTTTTTT. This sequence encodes CASSERGVELFF.

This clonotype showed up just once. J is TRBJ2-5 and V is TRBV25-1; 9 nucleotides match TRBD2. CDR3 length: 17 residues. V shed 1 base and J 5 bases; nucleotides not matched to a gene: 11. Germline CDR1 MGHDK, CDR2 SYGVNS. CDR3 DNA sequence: TGTGCCAGCAGTGAATCCCGGGGCGGGGGGGCCGGGGAGACCCAGTACTTC. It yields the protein CASSESRGGGAGETQYF.

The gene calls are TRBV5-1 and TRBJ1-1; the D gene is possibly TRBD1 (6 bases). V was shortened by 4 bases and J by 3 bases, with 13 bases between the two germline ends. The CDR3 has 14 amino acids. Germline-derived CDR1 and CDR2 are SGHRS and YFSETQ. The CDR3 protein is CASSPQGPDTEAFF. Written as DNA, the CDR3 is TGCGCCAGCAGCCCACAGGGACCTGACACTGAAGCTTTCTTT.